This record covers a single T cell receptor (beta chain). Its cognate antigen is unknown. CDR3 length equals 14 residues. Germline V gives CDR1 SGHAT, CDR2 FQNNGV. The UMIs carried a 6-nucleotide sample barcode, and they were added by template switching. TCRdb re-called the 5' RACE reads and shows each CDR3 protein once, DNA omitted. The specimen's table records about 160,000 distinct CDR3 sequences. This entry comes from a study of monozygotic twins with inflammatory bowel disease. Study results and limitations: IBD-affected twins scored below their healthy co-twins in TCRbeta diversity (inverse Simpson).

The V call is TRBV11-2, the J call TRBJ2-1; TCRdb selects TRBD2, and the lack of DNA leaves this call unchecked. The receptor was derived from a human donor with ulcerative colitis or Crohn's disease, or a healthy co-twin of an affected twin (not recorded which). The sequenced sample consisted of blood. This CDR3 is CASRAWLAGNEQFF.